The subject of this entry is one T cell receptor beta chain. Its antigen is still unknown. There are 15 residues in the CDR3. The source of the sample is a study of CD4 T cells in relation to SARS-CoV-2 and coronaviruses. Across the whole study: Crossreactive spike epitopes shared across donors were mapped to their HLA restriction.

Overall study findings and caveats: The assay detects memory recall responses, not culture-primed primary responses. Pre-pandemic and post-infection samples never came from the same donor.

Profiled with immunoSEQ multiplex PCR; TCRdb holds only in-frame clones, not every one. This sample has roughly 60,000 clones, with over 90% found just once. The unexposed donors gave CD4+ T cells in about 2011-2018, prior to COVID-19. Naive and memory CD4+ T cells came from enriched cryopreserved PBMCs. Sequencing used naive CD4+ T cells from PBMCs. This sample's subset: naive CD4+ T cells isolated by negative enrichment. The chain carries TRBV21-1 and TRBJ2-7. TRBV21-1 is given as a pseudogene. The receptor was isolated from a human donor in good health. Here the CDR3 reads CASPGGRGPSYEQYF. The DNA for the CDR3 is TGTGCCAGCCCGGGGGGTAGGGGGCCCTCCTACGAGCAGTACTTC.